These T cell receptor beta chains were read from a single sample in a study of shared clonotypes between healthy human individuals. Assay: immunoSEQ multiplex PCR; the TCRdb copy retains only in-frame clones and omits some. The sample carries about 2 million clones, about 94% recorded once. Specimen: naive CD8+ T cells sorted from blood. Source of these receptors: a man between 18 and 35 years old in good health. Both conserved end residues are part of each CDR3. The order of the fields is D gene, V gene, J gene, clone size, CDR3 protein, CDR3 DNA. D genes are given only for firm matches. Size is stated for part of the rows, as once, few or many counts, or as a class when the clone is expanded.

>-|TRBV7-9|TRBJ2-7|-
CASSLFLGYEQYF
TGTGCCAGCAGCTTGTTCTTGGGCTACGAGCAGTACTTC
>TRBD1|TRBV6-5|TRBJ1-5|-
CASKAGQGGQPQHF
TGTGCCAGCAAGGCGGGACAGGGAGGACAGCCCCAGCATTTT
>TRBD1|TRBV27|TRBJ1-5|-
CASRTGNQPQHF
TGTGCCAGCCGGACAGGTAATCAGCCCCAGCATTTT
>TRBD2|TRBV7-9|TRBJ2-1|-
CASSLDASGGQFF
TGTGCCAGCAGCTTAGATGCTAGCGGAGGCCAGTTCTTC
>-|TRBV29-1|TRBJ2-2|-
CSAGAAGEYPGELFF
TGCAGCGCTGGGGCGGCGGGCGAGTACCCCGGGGAGCTGTTTTTT
>TRBD2|TRBV10-2|TRBJ2-7|-
CASSEMGLAGVNEQYF
TGCGCCAGCAGTGAGATGGGACTAGCGGGAGTTAATGAGCAGTACTTC
>-|TRBV6-6|TRBJ2-3|-
CASTIKGWGSTDTQYF
TGTGCCAGCACCATCAAGGGATGGGGGAGCACAGATACGCAGTATTTT
>TRBD2|TRBV7-9|TRBJ2-7|-
CASSSSSGAYEQYF
TGTGCCAGCAGCTCTTCTAGCGGAGCCTACGAGCAGTACTTC
>TRBD1|TRBV4-3|TRBJ1-1|-
CASSRLTGGTEAFF
TGCGCCAGCAGCCGATTGACAGGGGGCACTGAAGCTTTCTTT
>-|TRBV6-1|TRBJ2-7|-
CASRTVVGGYEQYF
TGTGCCAGCAGGACAGTGGTGGGGGGCTACGAGCAGTACTTC
>-|TRBV21-1|TRBJ1-6|-
CASSIPRMGRRDNSPLHF
TGTGCCAGCAGCATCCCAAGAATGGGGCGGAGGGATAATTCACCCCTCCACTTT
>-|TRBV5-4|TRBJ2-1|-
CASSLGQNEQFF
TGTGCCAGCAGCTTGGGCCAGAATGAGCAGTTCTTC
>-|TRBV27|TRBJ1-1|once
CASSFVGVLAEAFF
TGTGCCAGCAGTTTCGTTGGGGTATTGGCTGAAGCTTTCTTT
>-|TRBV5-1|TRBJ2-4|-
CASSLVLDSGIQYF
TGCGCCAGCAGCTTGGTCCTGGACAGCGGCATTCAGTACTTC
>TRBD1|TRBV29-1|TRBJ2-7|-
CSVTGTAPSYEQYF
TGCAGCGTTACCGGGACAGCGCCTTCCTACGAGCAGTACTTC
>TRBD2|TRBV29-1|TRBJ2-3|-
CSVVPTSGGSTDTQYF
TGCAGCGTTGTACCGACTAGCGGGGGAAGCACAGATACGCAGTATTTT
>TRBD2|TRBV2|TRBJ2-3|-
CASRRAGGPPDTQYF
TGTGCCAGCAGGCGGGCGGGAGGGCCCCCAGATACGCAGTATTTT
>-|TRBV2|TRBJ2-2|once
CASSLGQNTGELFF
TGTGCCAGCAGCCTGGGACAGAACACCGGGGAGCTGTTTTTT
>TRBD2|TRBV7-9|TRBJ2-5|once
CASSLPLGLAGGQETQYF
TGTGCCAGCAGCCTACCTCTAGGACTAGCGGGGGGACAAGAGACCCAGTACTTC
>-|TRBV5-8|TRBJ2-5|-
CASSLVGGEETQYF
TGTGCCAGCAGCTTGGTGGGGGGCGAGGAGACCCAGTACTTC
>-|TRBV5-6|TRBJ2-7|-
CASSPRDGLEQYF
TGTGCCAGCAGCCCGAGGGACGGCCTCGAGCAGTACTTC